This T cell receptor (beta chain) was obtained from a study of blood T cell repertoires in COVID-19. Turning to the study itself: COVID-19 samples, acute and convalescent, were from the United States, Italy and Spain. The analysed material was cDNA or gDNA that came from T cells, B-cell-depleted T cells, or PBMCs.

The assay was immunoSEQ multiplex PCR, and TCRdb's table has in-frame clones only and misses some. This table holds 270,000 or so clones, 80% to 85% found once. Germline V gene lookup returns CDR1 SQVTM and CDR2 ANQGSEA. Unmatched junction bases numbered 3, after V lost 7 bases and J lost 4 bases. This CDR3 has 12 residues. Researchers sorted participants into cohorts using their self-reported clinical history. The recovered donors of Cohort 3 showed two negative PCRs, clearance, or symptom resolution. The sequenced sample was PBMCs or T cells enriched from blood (not recorded which). V and J are TRBV29-1 and TRBJ1-2; 10 bases line up with TRBD1. The sequence derives from a man aged 50-59 years who had recovered from COVID-19. The CDR3 here is CSARTGGYGYTF. In nucleotides, the CDR3 is TGCAGCGCCCGGACAGGGGGCTATGGCTACACCTTC.